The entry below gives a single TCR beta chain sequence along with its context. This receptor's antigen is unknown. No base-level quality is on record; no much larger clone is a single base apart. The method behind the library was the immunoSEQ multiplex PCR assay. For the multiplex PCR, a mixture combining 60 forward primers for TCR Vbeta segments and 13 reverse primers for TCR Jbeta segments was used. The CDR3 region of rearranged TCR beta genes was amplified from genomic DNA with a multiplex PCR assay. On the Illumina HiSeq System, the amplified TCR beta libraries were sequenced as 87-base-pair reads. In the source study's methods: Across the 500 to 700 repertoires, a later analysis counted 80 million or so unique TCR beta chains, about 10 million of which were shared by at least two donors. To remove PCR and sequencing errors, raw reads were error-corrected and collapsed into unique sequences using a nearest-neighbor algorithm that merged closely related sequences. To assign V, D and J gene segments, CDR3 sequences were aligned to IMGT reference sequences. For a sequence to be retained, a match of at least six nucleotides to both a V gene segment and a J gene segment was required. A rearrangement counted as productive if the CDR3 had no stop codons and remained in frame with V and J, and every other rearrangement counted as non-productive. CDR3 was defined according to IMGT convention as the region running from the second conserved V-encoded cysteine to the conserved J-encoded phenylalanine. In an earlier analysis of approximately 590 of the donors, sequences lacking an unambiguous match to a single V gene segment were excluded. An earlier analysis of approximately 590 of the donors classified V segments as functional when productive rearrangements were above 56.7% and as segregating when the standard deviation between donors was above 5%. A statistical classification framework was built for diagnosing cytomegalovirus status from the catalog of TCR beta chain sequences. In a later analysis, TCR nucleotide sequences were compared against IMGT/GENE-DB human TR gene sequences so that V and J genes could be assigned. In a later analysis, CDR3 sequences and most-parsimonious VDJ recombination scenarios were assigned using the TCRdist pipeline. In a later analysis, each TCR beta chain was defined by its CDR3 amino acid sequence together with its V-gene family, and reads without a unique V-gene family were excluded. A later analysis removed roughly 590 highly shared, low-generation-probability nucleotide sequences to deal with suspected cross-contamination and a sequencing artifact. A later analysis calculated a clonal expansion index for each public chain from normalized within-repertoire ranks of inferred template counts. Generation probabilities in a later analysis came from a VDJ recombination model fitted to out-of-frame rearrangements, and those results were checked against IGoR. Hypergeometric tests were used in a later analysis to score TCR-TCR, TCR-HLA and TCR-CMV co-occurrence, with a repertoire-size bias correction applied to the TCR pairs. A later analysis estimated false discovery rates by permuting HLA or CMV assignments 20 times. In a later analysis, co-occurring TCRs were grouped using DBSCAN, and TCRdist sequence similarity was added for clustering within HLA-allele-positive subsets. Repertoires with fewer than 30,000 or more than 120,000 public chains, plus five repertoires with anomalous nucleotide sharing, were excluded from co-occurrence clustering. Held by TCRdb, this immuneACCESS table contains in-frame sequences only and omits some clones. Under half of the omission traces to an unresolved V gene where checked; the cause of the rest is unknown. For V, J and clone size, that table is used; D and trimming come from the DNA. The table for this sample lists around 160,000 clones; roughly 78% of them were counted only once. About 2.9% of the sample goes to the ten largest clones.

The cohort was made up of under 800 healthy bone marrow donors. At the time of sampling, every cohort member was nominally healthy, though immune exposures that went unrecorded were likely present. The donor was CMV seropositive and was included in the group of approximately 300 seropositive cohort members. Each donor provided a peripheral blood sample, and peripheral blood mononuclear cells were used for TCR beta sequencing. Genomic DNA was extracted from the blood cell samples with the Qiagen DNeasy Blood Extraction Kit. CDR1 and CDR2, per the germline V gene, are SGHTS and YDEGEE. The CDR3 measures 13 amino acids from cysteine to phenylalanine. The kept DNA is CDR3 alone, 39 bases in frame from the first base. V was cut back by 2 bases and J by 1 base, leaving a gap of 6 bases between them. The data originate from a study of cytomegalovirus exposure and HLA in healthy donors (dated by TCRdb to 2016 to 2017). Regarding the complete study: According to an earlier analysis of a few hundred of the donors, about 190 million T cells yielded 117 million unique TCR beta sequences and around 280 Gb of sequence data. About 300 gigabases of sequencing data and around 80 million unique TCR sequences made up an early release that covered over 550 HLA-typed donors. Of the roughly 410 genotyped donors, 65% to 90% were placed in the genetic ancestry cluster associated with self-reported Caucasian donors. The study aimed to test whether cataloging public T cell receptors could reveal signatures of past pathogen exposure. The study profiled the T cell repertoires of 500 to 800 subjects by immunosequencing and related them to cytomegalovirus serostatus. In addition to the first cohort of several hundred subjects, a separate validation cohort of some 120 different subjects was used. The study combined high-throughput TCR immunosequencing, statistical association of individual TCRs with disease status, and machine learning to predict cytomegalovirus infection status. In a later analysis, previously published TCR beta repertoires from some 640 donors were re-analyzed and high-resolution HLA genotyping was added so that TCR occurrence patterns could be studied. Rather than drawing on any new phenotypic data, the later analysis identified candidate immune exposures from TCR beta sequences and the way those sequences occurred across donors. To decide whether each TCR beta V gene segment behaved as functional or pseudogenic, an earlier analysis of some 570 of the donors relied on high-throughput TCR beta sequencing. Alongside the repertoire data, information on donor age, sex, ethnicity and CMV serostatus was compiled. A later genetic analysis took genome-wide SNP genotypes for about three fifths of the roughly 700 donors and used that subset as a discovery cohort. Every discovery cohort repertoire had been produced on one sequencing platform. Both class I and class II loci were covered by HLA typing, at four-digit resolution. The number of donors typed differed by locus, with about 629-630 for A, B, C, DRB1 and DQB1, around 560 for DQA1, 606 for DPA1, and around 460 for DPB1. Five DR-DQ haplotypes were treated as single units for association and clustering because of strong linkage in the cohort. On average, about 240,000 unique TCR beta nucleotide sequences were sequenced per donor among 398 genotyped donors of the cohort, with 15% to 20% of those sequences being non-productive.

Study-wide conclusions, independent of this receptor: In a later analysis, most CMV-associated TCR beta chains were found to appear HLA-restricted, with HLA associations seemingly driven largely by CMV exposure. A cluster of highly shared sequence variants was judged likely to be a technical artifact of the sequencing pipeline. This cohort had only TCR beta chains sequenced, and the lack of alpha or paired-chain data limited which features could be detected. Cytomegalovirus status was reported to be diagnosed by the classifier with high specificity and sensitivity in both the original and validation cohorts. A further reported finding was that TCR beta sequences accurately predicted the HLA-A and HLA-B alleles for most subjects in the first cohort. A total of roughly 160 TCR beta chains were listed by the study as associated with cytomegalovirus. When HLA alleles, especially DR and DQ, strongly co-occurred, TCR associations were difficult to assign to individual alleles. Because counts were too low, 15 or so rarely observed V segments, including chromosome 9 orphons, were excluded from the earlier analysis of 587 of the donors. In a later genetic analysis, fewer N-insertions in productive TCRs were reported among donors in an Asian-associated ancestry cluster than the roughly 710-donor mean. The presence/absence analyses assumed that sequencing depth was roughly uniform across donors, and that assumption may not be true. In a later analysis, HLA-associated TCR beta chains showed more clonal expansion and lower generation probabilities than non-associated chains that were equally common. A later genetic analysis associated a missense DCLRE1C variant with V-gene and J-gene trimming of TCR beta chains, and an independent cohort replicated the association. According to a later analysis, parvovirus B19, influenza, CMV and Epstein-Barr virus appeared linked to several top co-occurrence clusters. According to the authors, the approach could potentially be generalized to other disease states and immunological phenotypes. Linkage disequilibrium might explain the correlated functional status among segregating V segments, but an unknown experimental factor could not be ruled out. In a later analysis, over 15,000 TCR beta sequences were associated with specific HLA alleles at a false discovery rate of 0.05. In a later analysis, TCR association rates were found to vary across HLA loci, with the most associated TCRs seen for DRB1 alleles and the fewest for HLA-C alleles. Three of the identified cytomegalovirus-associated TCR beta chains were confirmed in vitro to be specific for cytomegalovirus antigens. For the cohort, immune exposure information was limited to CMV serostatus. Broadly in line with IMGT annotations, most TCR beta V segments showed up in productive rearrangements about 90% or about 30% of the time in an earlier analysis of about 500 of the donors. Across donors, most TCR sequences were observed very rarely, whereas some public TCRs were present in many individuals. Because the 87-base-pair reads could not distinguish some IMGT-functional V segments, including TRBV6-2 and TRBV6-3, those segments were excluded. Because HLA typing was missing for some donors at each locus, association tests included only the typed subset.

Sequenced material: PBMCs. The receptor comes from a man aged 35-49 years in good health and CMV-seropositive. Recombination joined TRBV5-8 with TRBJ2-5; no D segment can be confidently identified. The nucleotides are TGTGCCAGCAGCTTAACAGCCCAAGAGACCCAGTACTTC. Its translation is CASSLTAQETQYF. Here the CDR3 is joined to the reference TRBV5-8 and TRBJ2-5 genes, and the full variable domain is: EAGVTQSPTHLIKTRGQQATLRCSPISGHTSVYWYQQALGLGLQFLLWYDEGEERNRGNFPPRFSGRQFPNYSSELNVNALELEDSALYLCASSLTAQETQYFGPGTRLLVL.